This TCR beta chain originates from a study of cytomegalovirus exposure and HLA in healthy donors. The study, taken as a whole, reports: Cytomegalovirus association was assigned to about 150 TCR beta chains. Common viral pathogens seemed, in a later analysis, to connect with several of the most significant clusters. Researchers had no immune exposure information except CMV serostatus available.

J lost 5 bases, V lost 4 bases, and 4 bases had no gene match. Germline loops: CDR1 MDHEN, CDR2 SYDVKM. The CDR3 has 13 amino acids. PCR employed 60 Vbeta and 13 Jbeta primers. Assay: immunoSEQ multiplex PCR; the TCRdb copy retains only in-frame clones and omits some. In the table there are about 200,000 clones, roughly four fifths of which are singletons. Note on this clone: Its antigen is as yet unknown.

The chain has TRBV28 and TRBJ1-2; 7 bases fit TRBD1. The sequenced sample was PBMCs. The sequence was collected from a woman in her thirties in good health and CMV-seropositive. CDR3 sequence: CASSSTGRYGYTF. The DNA for the CDR3 is TGTGCCAGCAGTTCGACAGGGAGGTATGGCTACACCTTC.